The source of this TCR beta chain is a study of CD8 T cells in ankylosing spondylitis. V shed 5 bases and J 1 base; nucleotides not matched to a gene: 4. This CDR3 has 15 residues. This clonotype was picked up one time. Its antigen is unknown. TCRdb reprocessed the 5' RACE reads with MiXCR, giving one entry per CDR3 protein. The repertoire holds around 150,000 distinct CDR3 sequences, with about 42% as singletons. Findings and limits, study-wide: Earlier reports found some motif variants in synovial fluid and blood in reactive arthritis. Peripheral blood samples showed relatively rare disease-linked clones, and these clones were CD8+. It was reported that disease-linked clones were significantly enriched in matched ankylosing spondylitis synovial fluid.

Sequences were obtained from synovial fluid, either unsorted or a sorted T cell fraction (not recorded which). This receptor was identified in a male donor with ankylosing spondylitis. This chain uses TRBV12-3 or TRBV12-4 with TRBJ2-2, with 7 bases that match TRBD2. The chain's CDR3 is CASSTTSKNTGELFF. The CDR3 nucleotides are TGTGCCAGCAGTACGACTAGCAAGAACACCGGGGAGCTGTTTTTT.